Presented here are 22 T cell receptor beta chains from one specimen sequenced in a study of type 1 regulatory T cells. Points from the study as a whole: Compared with non-type 1 regulatory T cells, type 1 regulatory T cells showed a more restricted TCR repertoire.

Their specific antigens are unknown. TCRdb independently ran MiXCR on the reads; one entry per CDR3 protein. The repertoire holds under 75,000 distinct CDR3 sequences, with about a fifth as singletons. The sequenced sample consisted of cultured type 1 regulatory T (Tr1) cells, either the whole culture or a sorted fraction (not recorded which). These receptors were taken from a human donor in good health.

The chain's CDR3 is CASSSRVSYEQYF. The CDR3 region has the DNA TGTGCCAGCAGTTCCCGTGTCTCCTACGAGCAGTACTTC. This chain uses TRBV27 with TRBJ2-7; D not resolved. V shed 4 bases and J shed 0 bases, with 7 bases lying between them. CDR3 length equals 13 residues. In germline, CDR1 is MNHEY, CDR2 SMNVEV (reference sequence).

This clonotype was detected many times. The rearrangement links TRBV5-1 to TRBJ2-1; D is possibly TRBD2 (5 bases). Trimming removed 0 bases at V and 0 bases at J, with 7 bases between. The CDR3 sequence is 15 residues long. Germline loops: CDR1 SGHRS, CDR2 YFSETQ. CDR3 loop: CASSLVGSSYNEQFF. As DNA, the CDR3 is TGCGCCAGCAGCTTGGTAGGGAGCTCCTACAATGAGCAGTTCTTC.

This clonotype was found a few times. The chain recombines TRBV20-1 with TRBJ2-5; 8 bases fit TRBD2. CDR3 length equals 13 residues. Germline values: CDR1 DFQATT, CDR2 SNEGSKA (reference sequence). The V and J ends lost 2 bases and 1 base, in that order; junction bases with no gene match: 0. The CDR3 DNA is TGCAGTGCTAGACTAGCGGGCCAAGAGACCCAGTACTTC. This codes for CSARLAGQETQYF.

This clonotype has a handful of counts. This chain joins TRBV5-1 and TRBJ2-3, with 8 bases that match TRBD2. The CDR3 has 15 residues. The J segment lost 1 base and the V segment lost 4 bases, leaving 5 bases of the junction unmatched. In germline, CDR1 is SGHRS, CDR2 YFSETQ. The CDR3 region is CASSILTSGTDTQYF. CDR3 DNA sequence: TGCGCCAGCAGCATATTGACTAGCGGCACAGATACGCAGTATTTT.

The V gene is TRBV15, the J gene TRBJ2-2; D call uncertain. The CDR3 totals 13 residues. Per germline, CDR1 LNHNV and CDR2 YYDKDF (reference sequence). The V end was cut by 1 base, the J end by 3 bases, with 3 bases between. This CDR3 is CATSRAYTGELFF. The CDR3 coding sequence is TGTGCCACCAGCAGAGCTTACACCGGGGAGCTGTTTTTT.

This clonotype was seen a handful of times. Here the CDR3 DNA reads TGTGCCAGCAAAGGACAGGTTGGGCGTGGCTACACCTTC. It encodes CASKGQVGRGYTF. The chain combines TRBV27 with TRBJ1-2, with 7 positions matching TRBD1. The J segment lost 7 bases and the V segment lost 7 bases, leaving 9 bases of the junction unmatched. CDR3 length: 13 residues. Looked up from germline, CDR1 is MNHEY and CDR2 is SMNVEV (reference sequence).

This clonotype has more than one count but fewer than ten. The DNA of the CDR3 is TGCAGTGCTAGAGGACAGGGGGCCTCCGAGCAGTACTTC. This sequence encodes CSARGQGASEQYF. The genes are TRBV20-1 and TRBJ2-7; 10 bases map to TRBD1. CDR3 size: 13 residues. V lost 1 base, J lost 6 bases, and 3 bases stayed unmatched. Germline CDR1 reads DFQATT; CDR2 reads SNEGSKA (reference sequence).

The V and J genes are TRBV10-3 and TRBJ1-5; D possibly corresponds to TRBD1 (5 bases). Germline V CDR1 and CDR2: ENHRY, SYGVKD. This CDR3 comprises 13 residues. V was trimmed by 8 bases and J by 3 bases, leaving 11 bases between them. The CDR3 loop is CAIQDRPNQPQHF. CDR3 DNA sequence: TGTGCCATCCAAGACAGACCCAATCAGCCCCAGCATTTT.

For the CDR3, the DNA is TGTGCCAGCAGTGCCTGGGACAGGGGTACAGATACGCAGTATTTT. Residues: CASSAWDRGTDTQYF. The chain uses TRBV28 and TRBJ2-3; 10 bases are a match to TRBD1. The CDR3 length is 15 residues. Per germline, CDR1 MDHEN and CDR2 SYDVKM. The ends lost 5 bases at V and 3 bases at J; junction bases unmatched: 5.

This chain joins TRBV20-1 and TRBJ2-2; tentatively, D is TRBD2 (6 bases). This CDR3 is 13 amino acids long. Between the trimmed V and J ends, which lost 5 bases and 5 bases, there was a span of 12 bases. CDR1 and CDR2 (germline): DFQATT, SNEGSKA (reference sequence). Written as DNA, the CDR3 is TGCAGTGCTTCTAGCGCGCTAACCGGGGAGCTGTTTTTT. Protein product: CSASSALTGELFF.

This clonotype was counted a single time. This could be a read error, since a much larger clone is one nucleotide away. The chain combines TRBV15 with TRBJ2-3, with TRBD2 as a possible D gene (6 bases). This CDR3 is 14 amino acids long. Germline V gene lookup returns CDR1 LNHNV and CDR2 YYDKDF (reference sequence). CDR3 nucleotides: TGTGTCACCAGCACGGGACTGCGCACAGATACGCAGTATTTT. As protein: CVTSTGLRTDTQYF.

In DNA form, the CDR3 reads TGCAGCGTCCCTGGGGGGACTACATGGGCAAGTGAGCAGTTCTTC. Its translation is CSVPGGTTWASEQFF. The chain combines TRBV29-1 with TRBJ2-1; 7 nucleotides agree with TRBD2. Germline CDR1 and CDR2: SQVTM and ANQGSEA. V trimming: 6 bases; J trimming: 9 bases; junction bases outside the gene matches: 17. The CDR3 consists of 15 residues.

Comments on this clonotype: One end of the junction does not line up with germline, which may come from a read error. This sequence joins TRBV10-3 and TRBJ2-1; 8 nucleotides agree with TRBD2. The germline V gene has CDR1 ENHRY and CDR2 SYGVKD. The CDR3 consists of 16 residues. CDR3 bases: TGTGGCATCAGTGCTCTGCGAGCGGGAGTTAGCAATGAGCAGTTCTTC. Its protein product is CGISALRAGVSNEQFF.

The rearrangement uses TRBV29-1 and TRBJ1-4, with D maybe TRBD1 (5 bases). This CDR3 has 15 residues. V gave up 4 bases and J gave up 2 bases, with 14 bases separating them. CDR1 and CDR2 from the germline V gene are SQVTM and ANQGSEA. The CDR3, as DNA: TGCAGCGTTGCCGTACAAGGGACCACTAATGAAAAACTGTTTTTT. Translating gives CSVAVQGTTNEKLFF.

There are a few counts of this clonotype. The chain has TRBV10-3 and TRBJ2-3; no clear D gene. Trimming shortened V by 5 bases and J by 0 bases, and 3 bases separated the two germline ends. The CDR3 runs 12 residues. CDR1 is ENHRY and CDR2 is SYGVKD in the germline V gene. CDR3 DNA sequence: TGTGCCATCAGTTTAAGCACAGATACGCAGTATTTT. Amino acid sequence: CAISLSTDTQYF.

This clonotype was detected a few times. This sequence joins TRBV24-1 and TRBJ2-2; D is uncertain. The CDR3 is made up of 13 amino acids. Trimming cost V 5 bases and J 5 bases, with 8 bases left between them. Germline V lookup: CDR1 KGHDR, CDR2 SFDVKD. The CDR3 coding sequence is TGTGCCACCAGTGTTCGAGGAACCGGGGAGCTGTTTTTT. This gives the protein CATSVRGTGELFF.

The chain couples TRBV20-1 to TRBJ2-1; D assignment may be TRBD1 or TRBD2 (6 bases each). The CDR3 consists of 12 residues. CDR1 and CDR2 (germline): DFQATT, SNEGSKA (reference sequence). The germline V and J ends were trimmed by 3 bases and 10 bases, with 13 bases remaining between them. CDR3 in DNA: TGCAGTGCTAGGTGGGGGGCAGAGGAGCAGTTCTTC. This encodes CSARWGAEEQFF.

V and J are TRBV12-3 or TRBV12-4 and TRBJ2-3; D is perhaps TRBD2 (5 bases). Trimming pared 6 bases from V and 6 bases from J, leaving 22 bases between. The CDR3 runs to 16 residues. CDR3 sequence (DNA): TGTGCCAGCAGCCGAGGAGGCCTCCACTTATCGGATACGCAGTATTTT. It encodes CASSRGGLHLSDTQYF.

This clonotype was seen a handful of times. The CDR3 DNA reads TGTGCCAGCAGCCAGGAGTCGAGGACTGAAGCTTTCTTT. This encodes CASSQESRTEAFF. The chain has TRBV3-1 and TRBJ1-1, with no clear D. Germline V gene data show CDR1 as LGHDT and CDR2 as YNNKEL (reference sequence). V lost 3 bases, J lost 5 bases, and 10 bases lay in between. CDR3 length: 13 amino acids.

This clonotype has at least ten counts. This chain joins TRBV20-1 and TRBJ1-5, with a tentative D call TRBD1 (6 bases). Germline V gene lookup returns CDR1 DFQATT and CDR2 SNEGSKA (reference sequence). The CDR3 is made up of 14 amino acids. Trimming shortened V by 4 bases and J by 8 bases, and 18 bases separated the two germline ends. This CDR3 reads CSATYRQVDEPQHF. The DNA of the CDR3 is TGCAGTGCTACCTACCGACAGGTCGATGAGCCCCAGCATTTT.

This clonotype is judged medium-sized (0.01 to 0.1%). This CDR3 reads CASSPMVDRGQLANYGYTF. The CDR3 region has the DNA TGTGCCAGCAGCCCCATGGTAGACAGGGGGCAGTTAGCTAACTATGGCTACACCTTC. V is TRBV12-3 or TRBV12-4 and J is TRBJ1-2, with TRBD1 matching over 10 bases. With V trimmed by 6 bases and J by 0 bases, 16 bases remained unmatched. The length of the CDR3 is 19 residues.

This clonotype was seen only a few times. This chain connects TRBV20-1 to TRBJ2-1; TRBD2 matches 9 bases. The CDR3 loop spans 15 amino acids. The J segment lost 7 bases and the V segment lost 2 bases, leaving 9 bases of the junction unmatched. The V gene's germline CDR1 is DFQATT and CDR2 SNEGSKA (reference sequence). CDR3 amino acids: CSARLWIAGANEQFF. The CDR3, as DNA: TGCAGTGCTAGACTTTGGATAGCGGGAGCAAATGAGCAGTTCTTC.